The T cell receptor beta chain under discussion was sequenced for a study of persistence of HIV-infected CD4 T cells. The CDR3 is 14 amino acids. Trimming took off 1 base at V and 8 bases at J, with 12 bases between the two ends. Germline V gene data show CDR1 as SGHTA and CDR2 as FQGNSA. The libraries were made with immunoSEQ version 4 in survey mode. Profiling relied on immunoSEQ multiplex PCR, and the TCRdb table lists in-frame clones only, not all of them. The table has under 50,000 clones, 85% to 90% seen once; the top ten hold around 3.4%. Anti-CD3/anti-CD28 beads served as a nonspecific positive control stimulus. CD4+ T cells upregulating both CD40 ligand and CD69 were sorted as responding cells. These HIV-1-infected adults initiated suppressive ART in chronic infection. An approximately 19-hour stimulation of CD8-depleted PBMCs used anti-CD28/CD49d costimulation, CD40-blocking antibody and enfuvirtide.

In regard to this clone: Its specificity is unknown.

The chain uses TRBV7-2 and TRBJ2-1; D may correspond to TRBD1 or TRBD2 (5 bases each). Sequencing used CD4+ T cells sorted from PBMCs after roughly 18-hour stimulation, obtained from a patient who received antiretroviral therapy. The TCR originated in an adult woman with HIV who was CMV-seropositive. CDR3 in DNA: TGTGCCAGCAGCTTAGTTAGGGGTAGCGATGAGCAGTTCTTC. Translating gives CASSLVRGSDEQFF.